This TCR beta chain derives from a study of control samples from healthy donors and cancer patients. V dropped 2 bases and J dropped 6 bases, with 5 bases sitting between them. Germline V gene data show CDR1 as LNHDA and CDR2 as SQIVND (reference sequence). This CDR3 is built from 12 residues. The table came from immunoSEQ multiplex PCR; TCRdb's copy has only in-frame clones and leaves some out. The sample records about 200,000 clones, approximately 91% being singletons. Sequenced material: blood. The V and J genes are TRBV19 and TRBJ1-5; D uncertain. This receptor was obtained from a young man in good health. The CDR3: CASSIPGQPQHF. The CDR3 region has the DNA TGTGCCAGTAGTATACCTGGTCAGCCCCAGCATTTT.